The T cell receptor (beta chain) described here comes from a study of blood T cell repertoires in COVID-19 (dated by TCRdb to the early 2020s). Study-level background: The collaborator samples originated in the United States, Italy and Spain and spanned the acute and convalescent phases of COVID-19. The material from the prospective study consisted of cDNA or gDNA derived from T cells, B-cell-depleted T cells, or PBMCs. Subjects who had been exposed to COVID-19, were actively infected with it, or had recovered from it provided the deeply sampled blood TCRbeta repertoires that made up the dataset. A freely available public database, intended as a resource for researchers studying the immune response to SARS-CoV-2, is where the repertoires were released. Samples came from the ongoing ImmuneRACE study (first 160 participants) plus 1,254 subjects from 6 global collaborators. Nearly every sample came with metadata listing a de-identified subject ID, COVID-19 status, age in years and sex. Where HLA class I and class II types were available, the types were taken from metadata supplied by the sample provider, not from assay-based typing.

What the study reported, not specific to this receptor: The amount of clinical and demographic metadata varied by source and participant and was provided uncurated.

The CDR3 spans 14 residues, from the cysteine through the phenylalanine. Here the CDR3 DNA is all that survives: 42 bases in frame from base 1. CDR1 and CDR2, per the germline V gene, are MDHEN and SYDVKM. The trim is 2 bases for V and 4 bases for J, with a gap of 11 bases between the germline ends. Another Seattle source contributed samples from volunteer blood donors who had recovered from COVID-19. Whole blood was collected in K2EDTA tubes by collaborating institutions according to the institutions' own protocols. Collaborator samples were shipped for TCRbeta analysis as frozen whole blood, isolated PBMCs, or DNA extracted from either sample type. TCRbeta CDR3 regions were amplified from genomic DNA by means of the immunoSEQ Assay, a bias-controlled multiplex PCR. In the source study's methods: Nucleated cell counts per sample were estimated from amplification of reference gene primers within the assay. To quantify the absolute abundance of each unique TCRbeta CDR3 rearrangement, sequence reads were collapsed and filtered. For each sample, productive Simpson clonality was calculated by taking the square root of Simpson's diversity index across productive rearrangements. Held by TCRdb, this immuneACCESS table contains in-frame sequences only and omits some clones. Under half of the omission traces to an unresolved V gene where checked; the cause of the rest is unknown. V, J and clone size were drawn from that table, and D and trimming were deduced from the DNA. The sample profile shows more than 250,000 clones; 70% to 90% of them were found once. The top ten clones comprise around 2.1% of the sample.

As to this clone: The antigen it recognizes is unknown. No much larger clone is present one base from it, and per-base qualities are unavailable.

The material sequenced was peripheral blood. The rearranged chain carries TRBV28 and TRBJ1-1, with TRBD1 tentatively as D gene (5 bases match). This sequence was found in a young woman who had recovered from COVID-19. Here is the DNA: TGTGCCAGCAGTTTAGTTAGGGGCAGCACTGAAGCTTTCTTT. This yields the protein CASSLVRGSTEAFF. Full variable domain (CDR3 extended with the reference TRBV28 and TRBJ1-1 proteins): DVKVTQSSRYLVKRTGEKVFLECVQDMDHENMFWYRQDPGLGLRLIYFSYDVKMKEKGDIPEGYSVSREKKERFSLILESASTNQTSMYLCASSLVRGSTEAFFGQGTRLTVV.